This T cell receptor (beta chain) was retrieved from a study of cytomegalovirus exposure and HLA in healthy donors. Overall study context: There were around 100 million unique TCR beta sequences, drawn from about 180 million T cells, in an earlier analysis.

This clone was observed a single time. The antigen remains undetermined. The CDR3 covers 14 residues. Germline-derived CDR1 and CDR2 are MNHEY and SMNVEV (reference sequence). Trimming cost V 11 bases and J 1 base, with 17 bases left between them. Primers included in the PCR were 60 Vbeta and 13 Jbeta primers. Data came from immunoSEQ multiplex PCR; TCRdb stores just in-frame clones and leaves some out. The sample has about 65,000 clones, roughly 60% seen once. Study-wide points: A cluster of highly shared sequence variants was likely a sequencing artifact. Listed as cytomegalovirus-associated were over 150 TCR beta chains. Available immune exposure information covered CMV serostatus only.

The source is a man in his thirties or forties in good health and CMV-seronegative. The sequenced sample was PBMCs. The rearrangement uses TRBV27 and TRBJ1-1, with D possibly TRBD1 on 6 matching bases. The CDR3 DNA reads as TGTGCCTCCAGGGGCCTTGGAGGGAACACTGAAGCTTTCTTT. It is translated as CASRGLGGNTEAFF.